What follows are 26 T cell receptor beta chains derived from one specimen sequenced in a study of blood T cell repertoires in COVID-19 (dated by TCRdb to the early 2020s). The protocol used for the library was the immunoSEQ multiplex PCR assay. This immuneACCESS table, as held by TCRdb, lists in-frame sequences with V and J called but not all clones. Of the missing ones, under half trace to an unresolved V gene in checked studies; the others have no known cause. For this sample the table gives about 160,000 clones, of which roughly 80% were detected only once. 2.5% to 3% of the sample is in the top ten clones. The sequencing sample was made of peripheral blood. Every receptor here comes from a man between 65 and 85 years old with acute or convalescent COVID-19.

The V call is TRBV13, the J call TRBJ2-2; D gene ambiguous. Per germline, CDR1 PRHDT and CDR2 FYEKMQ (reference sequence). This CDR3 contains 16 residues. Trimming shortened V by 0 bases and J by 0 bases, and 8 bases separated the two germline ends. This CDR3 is CASSLGQIANTGELFF. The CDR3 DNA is TGTGCCAGCAGCTTAGGGCAGATCGCGAACACCGGGGAGCTGTTTTTT.

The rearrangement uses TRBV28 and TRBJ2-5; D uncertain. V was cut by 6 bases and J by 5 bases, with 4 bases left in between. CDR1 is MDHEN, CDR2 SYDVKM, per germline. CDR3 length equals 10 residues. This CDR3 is CASSLETQYF. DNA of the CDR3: TGTGCCAGCAGCCTTGAGACCCAGTACTTC.

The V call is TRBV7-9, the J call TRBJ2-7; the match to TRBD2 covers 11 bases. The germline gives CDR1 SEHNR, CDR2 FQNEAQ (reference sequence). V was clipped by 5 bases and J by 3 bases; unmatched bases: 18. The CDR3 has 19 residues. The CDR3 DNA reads TGTGCCAGCAGCCCCGGGGGGCTACTAGCGGGAGTAGGTTTCTACGAGCAGTACTTC. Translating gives CASSPGGLLAGVGFYEQYF.

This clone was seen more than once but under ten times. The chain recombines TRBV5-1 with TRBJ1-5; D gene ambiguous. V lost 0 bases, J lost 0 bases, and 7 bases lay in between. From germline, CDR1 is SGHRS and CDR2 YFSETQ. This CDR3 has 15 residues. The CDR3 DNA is TGCGCCAGCAGCTTGGACAGCTTTAGCAATCAGCCCCAGCATTTT. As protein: CASSLDSFSNQPQHF.

CDR3 nucleotide sequence: TGCGCCAGCAGCTTGGACAGTATAGCTGAAGCTTTCTTT. Encoded protein: CASSLDSIAEAFF. The J gene is TRBJ1-1, the V gene TRBV5-1; no clear D gene. The germline V gene encodes CDR1 SGHRS and CDR2 YFSETQ. The CDR3 covers 13 residues. V was pared by 0 bases and J by 6 bases, with 9 bases between.

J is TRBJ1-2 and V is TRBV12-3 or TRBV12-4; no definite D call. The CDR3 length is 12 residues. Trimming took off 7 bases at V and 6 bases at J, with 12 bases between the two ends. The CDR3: CASTEFADGYTF. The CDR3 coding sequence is TGTGCCAGCACCGAATTTGCGGATGGCTACACCTTC.

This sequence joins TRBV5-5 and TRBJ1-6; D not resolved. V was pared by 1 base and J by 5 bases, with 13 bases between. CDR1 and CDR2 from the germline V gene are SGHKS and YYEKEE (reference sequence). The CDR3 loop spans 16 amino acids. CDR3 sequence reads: CASSLQRQAHNSPLHF. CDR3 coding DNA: TGTGCCAGCAGCTTGCAGCGGCAGGCCCATAATTCACCCCTCCACTTT.

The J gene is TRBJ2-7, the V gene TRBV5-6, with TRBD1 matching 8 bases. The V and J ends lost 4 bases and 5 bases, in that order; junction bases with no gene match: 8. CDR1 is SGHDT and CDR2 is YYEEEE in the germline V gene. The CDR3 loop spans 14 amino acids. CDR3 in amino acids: CASSHGQGSHEQYF. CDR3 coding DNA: TGTGCCAGCAGCCACGGACAGGGCAGCCACGAGCAGTACTTC.

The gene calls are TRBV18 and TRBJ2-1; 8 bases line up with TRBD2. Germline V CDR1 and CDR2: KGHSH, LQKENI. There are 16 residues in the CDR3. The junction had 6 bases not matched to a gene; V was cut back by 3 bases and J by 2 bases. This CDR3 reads CASSPTSGRTYNEQFF. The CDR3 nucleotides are TGTGCCAGCTCACCCACTAGCGGAAGAACCTACAATGAGCAGTTCTTC.

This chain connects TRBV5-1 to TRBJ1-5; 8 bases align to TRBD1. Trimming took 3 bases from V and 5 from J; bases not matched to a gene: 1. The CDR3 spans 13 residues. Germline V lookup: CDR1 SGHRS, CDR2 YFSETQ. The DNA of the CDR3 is TGCGCCAGCAGCTCGGACAGGGATCAGCCCCAGCATTTT. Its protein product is CASSSDRDQPQHF.

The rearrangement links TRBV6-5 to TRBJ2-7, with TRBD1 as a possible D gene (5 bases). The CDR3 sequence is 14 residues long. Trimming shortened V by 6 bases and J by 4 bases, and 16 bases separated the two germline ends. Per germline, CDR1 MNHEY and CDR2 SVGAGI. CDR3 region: CASSKQQGIYEQYF. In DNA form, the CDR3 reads TGTGCCAGCAGCAAACAGCAGGGAATATACGAGCAGTACTTC.

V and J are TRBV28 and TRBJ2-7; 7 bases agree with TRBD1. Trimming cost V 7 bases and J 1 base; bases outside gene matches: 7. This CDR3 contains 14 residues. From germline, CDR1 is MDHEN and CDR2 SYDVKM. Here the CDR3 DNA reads TGTGCCAGCACCTTGACAGGGCCATCCTACGAGCAGTACTTC. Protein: CASTLTGPSYEQYF.

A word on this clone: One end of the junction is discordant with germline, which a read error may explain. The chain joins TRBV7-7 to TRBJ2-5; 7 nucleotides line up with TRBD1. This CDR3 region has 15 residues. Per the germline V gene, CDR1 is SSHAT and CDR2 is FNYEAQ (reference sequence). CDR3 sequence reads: CASSREQGTQETQYF. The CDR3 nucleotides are TGTGCTAGCAGCCGCGAACAGGGGACCCAAGAGACCCAGTACTTC. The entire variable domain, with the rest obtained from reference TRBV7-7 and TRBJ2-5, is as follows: GAGVSQSPRYKVTKRGQDVTLRCDPISSHATLYWYQQALGQGPEFLTYFNYEAQPDKSGLPSDRFSAERPEGSISTLTIQRTEQRDSAMYRCASSREQGTQETQYFGPGTRLLVL.

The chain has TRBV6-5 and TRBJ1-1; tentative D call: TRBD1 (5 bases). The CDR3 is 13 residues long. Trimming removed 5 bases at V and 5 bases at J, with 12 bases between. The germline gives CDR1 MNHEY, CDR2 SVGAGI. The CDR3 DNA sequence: TGTGCCAGCAGTCGGGGTCGGGGGACTGAAGCTTTCTTT. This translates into CASSRGRGTEAFF.

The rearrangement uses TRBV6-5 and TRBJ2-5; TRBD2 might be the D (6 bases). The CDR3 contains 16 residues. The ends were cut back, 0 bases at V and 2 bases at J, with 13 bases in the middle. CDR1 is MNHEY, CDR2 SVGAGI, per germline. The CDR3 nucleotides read TGTGCCAGCAGTTACTCGACGGGGGTAGGTCAAGAGACCCAGTACTTC. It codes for CASSYSTGVGQETQYF.

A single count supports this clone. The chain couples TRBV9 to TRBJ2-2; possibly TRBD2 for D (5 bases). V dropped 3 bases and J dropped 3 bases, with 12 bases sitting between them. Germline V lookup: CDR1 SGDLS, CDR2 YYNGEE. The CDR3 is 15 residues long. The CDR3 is CASSATSLHTGELFF. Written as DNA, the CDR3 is TGTGCCAGCAGCGCTACTAGTCTGCACACCGGGGAGCTGTTTTTT.

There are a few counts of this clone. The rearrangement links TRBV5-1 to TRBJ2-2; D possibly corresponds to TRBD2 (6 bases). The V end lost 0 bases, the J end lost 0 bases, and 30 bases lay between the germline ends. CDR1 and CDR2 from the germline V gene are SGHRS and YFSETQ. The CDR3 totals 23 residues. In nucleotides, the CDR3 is TGCGCCAGCAGCTTGGTATTGTCTAGGCAGGGAGGTGGGTCCCCAGCGAACACCGGGGAGCTGTTTTTT. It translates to CASSLVLSRQGGGSPANTGELFF.

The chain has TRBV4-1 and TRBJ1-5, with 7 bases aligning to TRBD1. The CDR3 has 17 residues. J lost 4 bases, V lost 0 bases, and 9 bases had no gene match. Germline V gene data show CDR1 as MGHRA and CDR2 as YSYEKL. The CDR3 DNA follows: TGCGCCAGCAGCCAAGATTGGGCTACAGGGGTGAATCAGCCCCAGCATTTT. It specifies CASSQDWATGVNQPQHF.

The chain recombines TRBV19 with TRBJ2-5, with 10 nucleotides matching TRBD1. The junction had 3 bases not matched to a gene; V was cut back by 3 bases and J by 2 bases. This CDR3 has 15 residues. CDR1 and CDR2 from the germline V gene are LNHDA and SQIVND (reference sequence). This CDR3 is CASSMGQGPQETQYF. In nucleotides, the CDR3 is TGTGCCAGTAGTATGGGACAGGGGCCACAAGAGACCCAGTACTTC.

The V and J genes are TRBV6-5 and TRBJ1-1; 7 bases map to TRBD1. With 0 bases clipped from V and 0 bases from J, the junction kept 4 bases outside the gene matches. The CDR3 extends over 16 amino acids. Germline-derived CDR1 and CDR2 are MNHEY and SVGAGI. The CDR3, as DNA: TGTGCCAGCAGTTACTCTGGGACAGCCCTGAACACTGAAGCTTTCTTT. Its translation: CASSYSGTALNTEAFF.

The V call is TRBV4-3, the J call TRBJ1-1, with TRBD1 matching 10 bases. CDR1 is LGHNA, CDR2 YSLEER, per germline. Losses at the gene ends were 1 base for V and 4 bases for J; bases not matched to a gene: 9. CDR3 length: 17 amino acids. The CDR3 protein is CASSQGDRGPAVTEAFF. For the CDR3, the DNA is TGCGCCAGCAGCCAAGGGGACAGGGGCCCTGCCGTCACTGAAGCTTTCTTT.

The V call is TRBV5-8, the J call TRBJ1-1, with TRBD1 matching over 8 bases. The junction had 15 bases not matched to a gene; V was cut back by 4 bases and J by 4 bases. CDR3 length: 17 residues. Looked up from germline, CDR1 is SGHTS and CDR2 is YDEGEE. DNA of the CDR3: TGTGCCAGCAGCCTCCCAGGACAGGGAGGATTGGGCACTGAAGCTTTCTTT. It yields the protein CASSLPGQGGLGTEAFF.

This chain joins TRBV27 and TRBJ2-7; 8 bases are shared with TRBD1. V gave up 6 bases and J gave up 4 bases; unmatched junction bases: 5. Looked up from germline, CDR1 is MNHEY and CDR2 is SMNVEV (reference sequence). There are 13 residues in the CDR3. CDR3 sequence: CASRRTGTYEQYF. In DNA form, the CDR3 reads TGTGCCAGCAGGCGGACAGGGACGTACGAGCAGTACTTC.

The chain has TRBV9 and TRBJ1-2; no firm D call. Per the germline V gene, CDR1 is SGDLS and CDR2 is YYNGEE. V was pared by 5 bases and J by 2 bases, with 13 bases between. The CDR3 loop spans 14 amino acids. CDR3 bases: TGTGCCAGCAGACCCCCAGGACTGAACTATGGCTACACCTTC. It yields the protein CASRPPGLNYGYTF.

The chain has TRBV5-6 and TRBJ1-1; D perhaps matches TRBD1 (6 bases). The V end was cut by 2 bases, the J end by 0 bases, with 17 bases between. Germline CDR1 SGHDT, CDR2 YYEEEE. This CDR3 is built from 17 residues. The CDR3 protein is CASSLLRGSGMNTEAFF. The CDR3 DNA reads TGTGCCAGCAGCTTACTGAGGGGGTCGGGGATGAACACTGAAGCTTTCTTT.

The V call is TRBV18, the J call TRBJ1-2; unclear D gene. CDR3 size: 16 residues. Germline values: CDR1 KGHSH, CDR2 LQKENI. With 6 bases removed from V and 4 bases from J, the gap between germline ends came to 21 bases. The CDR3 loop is CASSLGSGLAGYGYTF. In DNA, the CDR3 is TGTGCCAGCTCTCTGGGAAGTGGTCTAGCTGGCTATGGCTACACCTTC.